The next 18 T cell receptor beta chains were all read from a single sample in a study of blood T cell repertoires in COVID-19. Produced via immunoSEQ multiplex PCR; TCRdb's table is partial and in-frame only. The sample lists approximately 270,000 clones, 75% to 90% occurring once. Sequences were obtained from PBMCs or T cells enriched from blood (not recorded which). The receptors here all came from a woman in her 30s with acute COVID-19.

The CDR3 sequence: CSASSAGGPADTQYF. Here the CDR3 DNA reads TGCAGTGCTAGTTCGGCGGGAGGGCCGGCAGATACGCAGTATTTT. The rearrangement joins TRBV20-1 to TRBJ2-3; 9 bases agree with TRBD2. The CDR3 consists of 15 residues. The ends lost 3 bases at V and 4 bases at J; junction bases unmatched: 8. Germline CDR1 DFQATT, CDR2 SNEGSKA (reference sequence).

The chain recombines TRBV7-9 with TRBJ2-7; 9 positions agree with TRBD1. Germline V gene lookup returns CDR1 SEHNR and CDR2 FQNEAQ (reference sequence). The CDR3 has 13 residues. V dropped 5 bases and J dropped 4; count of bases not matched to a gene: 3. The CDR3 here is CASSRGQGYEQYF. CDR3 nucleotide sequence: TGTGCCAGCAGCCGGGGACAGGGATACGAGCAGTACTTC. The full variable domain, completed using reference TRBV7-9 and TRBJ2-7, is DTGVSQNPRHKITKRGQNVTFRCDPISEHNRLYWYRQTLGQGPEFLTYFQNEAQLEKSRLLSDRFSAERPKGSFSTLEIQRTEQGDSAMYLCASSRGQGYEQYFGPGTRLTVT.

In nucleotides, the CDR3 is TGTGCCAGCAGCGGCATGGCCTATGGCTACACCTTC. Its protein product is CASSGMAYGYTF. V gene TRBV14 combines with J gene TRBJ1-2; D gene uncertain. The CDR3 totals 12 residues. V lost 5 bases and J 4 bases, leaving 8 bases between the germline ends. Germline V lookup: CDR1 SGHDN, CDR2 FVKESK.

The rearrangement uses TRBV18 and TRBJ2-3; D may be TRBD2 (5 bases). The ends were cut back, 0 bases at V and 1 base at J, with 17 bases in the middle. CDR3 length: 18 residues. The germline gives CDR1 KGHSH, CDR2 LQKENI. CDR3 coding DNA: TGTGCCAGCTCACCACCCGGACGGGGAGTCCGGGGCACAGATACGCAGTATTTT. It yields the protein CASSPPGRGVRGTDTQYF.

This chain links TRBV10-3 with TRBJ1-3; TRBD1 is a possible D gene (6 bases). Trimming removed 8 bases from V and 4 bases from J, with 12 bases in between. CDR3 length equals 13 residues. Germline loops: CDR1 ENHRY, CDR2 SYGVKD. The CDR3 loop is CAIGQTGGNTIYF. The CDR3, as DNA: TGTGCCATCGGACAGACAGGAGGAAACACCATATATTTT.

This chain joins TRBV27 and TRBJ2-1, with 9 bases aligning to TRBD2. Trimming removed 3 bases from V and 0 bases from J; junction bases left unmatched: 15. This CDR3 comprises 20 residues. The V gene's germline CDR1 is MNHEY and CDR2 SMNVEV (reference sequence). For the CDR3, the DNA is TGTGCCAGCAGTTTCTTGACTAGCGGACCACCCGAACCCTCCTACAATGAGCAGTTCTTC. As protein: CASSFLTSGPPEPSYNEQFF.

The genes are TRBV10-3 and TRBJ2-3, with 8 bases that match TRBD1. This CDR3 spans 17 amino acids. V shed 6 bases and J 2 bases; nucleotides not matched to a gene: 13. The germline CDR1 and CDR2 sequences are ENHRY and SYGVKD. The CDR3 region is CAIRGQSKDRDTDTQYF. CDR3 DNA sequence: TGTGCCATCAGGGGCCAAAGTAAGGACAGGGACACAGATACGCAGTATTTT.

The chain joins TRBV11-2 to TRBJ2-1, with D perhaps TRBD1 (6 bases). Germline loops: CDR1 SGHAT, CDR2 FQNNGV. The CDR3 runs 14 residues. V was shortened by 0 bases and J by 7 bases, with 10 bases between the two germline ends. This chain's CDR3 is CASSLDRGGNEQFF. The CDR3 region has the DNA TGTGCCAGCAGCTTAGACAGGGGTGGTAATGAGCAGTTCTTC.

The CDR3 coding sequence is TGTGCCAGCAGGTCGGGACAGCCCTACGAGCAGTACTTC. Encoded protein: CASRSGQPYEQYF. V and J are TRBV28 and TRBJ2-7, with 7 bases aligning to TRBD1. Germline CDR1 reads MDHEN; CDR2 reads SYDVKM. The V gene end was trimmed by 6 bases and the J gene end by 2 bases; junction bases not matched to a gene: 4. The CDR3 contains 13 residues.

In this sample, this clone turned up once. The chain's CDR3 is CASRSGLMDTQYF. In DNA, the CDR3 is TGTGCCAGCAGATCAGGGCTCATGGATACGCAGTATTTT. This chain connects TRBV12-3 or TRBV12-4 to TRBJ2-3, with TRBD1 as a possible D gene (5 bases). The CDR3 consists of 13 residues. Trimming took off 6 bases at V and 6 bases at J, with 13 bases between the two ends.

For the CDR3, the DNA is TGTGCCAGCAGCTCCTCGGACAGGGTGGCAGAGACCCAGTACTTC. This sequence encodes CASSSSDRVAETQYF. V and J are TRBV13 and TRBJ2-5; 8 positions agree with TRBD1. The CDR3 runs to 15 residues. With 4 bases clipped from V and 4 bases from J, the junction kept 8 bases outside the gene matches. The V gene's germline CDR1 is PRHDT and CDR2 FYEKMQ (reference sequence).

CDR3 bases: TGTGCCAGCAGCATCTTTCATAGCGGGACGGGTTCACCCCTCCACTTT. Translation: CASSIFHSGTGSPLHF. This chain uses TRBV2 with TRBJ1-6; a possible D gene is TRBD1 (5 bases). Trimming pared 6 bases from V and 9 bases from J, leaving 21 bases between. There are 16 residues in the CDR3. CDR1 is SNHLY and CDR2 is FYNNEI in the germline V gene.

The CDR3 loop is CASRYSGTGSYEQYF. CDR3 DNA: TGCGCCAGCAGATACTCCGGGACAGGGTCCTACGAGCAGTACTTC. The chain couples TRBV10-1 to TRBJ2-7, with 9 bases lining up with TRBD1. CDR1 WNHNN and CDR2 SYGVQD come from the germline V gene (reference sequence). This CDR3 has 15 amino acids. V dropped 6 bases and J dropped 1; count of bases not matched to a gene: 7.

V and J are TRBV19 and TRBJ2-2; D perhaps matches TRBD1 (5 bases). The CDR3 consists of 15 residues. Germline assignment: CDR1 LNHDA and CDR2 SQIVND (reference sequence). Trimming took 9 bases from V and 8 from J, leaving 22 bases between them. The CDR3 region is CASTPAETEVGELFF. The DNA of the CDR3 is TGTGCCAGCACTCCCGCCGAGACAGAGGTTGGGGAGCTGTTTTTT. The full variable domain, in which reference TRBV19 and TRBJ2-2 provide the parts outside the CDR3, is DGGITQSPKYLFRKEGQNVTLSCEQNLNHDAMYWYRQDPGQGLRLIYYSQIVNDFQKGDIAEGYSVSREKKESFPLTVTSAQKNPTAFYLCASTPAETEVGELFFGEGSRLTVL.

The gene calls are TRBV14 and TRBJ2-1, with 8 bases that match TRBD2. V lost 5 bases, J lost 4 bases, and 13 bases stayed unmatched. CDR3 size: 17 residues. The germline gives CDR1 SGHDN, CDR2 FVKESK. As DNA, the CDR3 is TGTGCCAGCAGCGCCGAAGGTCTAGCGGGTGGTTACAATGAGCAGTTCTTC. This gives the protein CASSAEGLAGGYNEQFF.

This clone was counted between two and nine times. The CDR3 loop reads CASSLVDIGGSGELFF. The CDR3 bases are TGTGCCAGCAGCTTAGTTGATATCGGGGGTTCCGGGGAGCTGTTTTTT. The gene calls are TRBV7-3 and TRBJ2-2; D perhaps matches TRBD2 (6 bases). Germline V lookup: CDR1 SGHTA, CDR2 FQGTGA. V dropped 2 bases and J dropped 6 bases, with 16 bases sitting between them. This CDR3 contains 16 residues.

V usage is TRBV27 and J usage is TRBJ2-1, with a tentative D call TRBD1 (6 bases). This CDR3 has 15 residues. Germline CDR1 reads MNHEY; CDR2 reads SMNVEV (reference sequence). V lost 6 bases and J lost 2, with 14 bases in between. CDR3 protein: CASSRGGPTYNEQFF. The CDR3, as DNA: TGTGCCAGCAGCCGAGGGGGACCTACCTACAATGAGCAGTTCTTC.

The V and J genes are TRBV28 and TRBJ1-4, with unresolved D. CDR1 MDHEN and CDR2 SYDVKM come from the germline V gene. The CDR3 is made up of 14 amino acids. Trimming left V 10 bases short and J 5 bases short, with 17 bases between. CDR3 coding DNA: TGTGCCACCGCACCGGGAGACTCCAATGAAAAACTGTTTTTT. Its translation: CATAPGDSNEKLFF.